This is a list of T cell receptor beta chains from one sample in a study of patients and donors after allogeneic stem cell transplantation. TCRdb fed the RT-PCR reads into MiXCR, producing one record per CDR3 protein. Here the sample spans roughly 960,000 distinct CDR3 sequences, over 15% being singletons. The sequenced material came from blood, either unsorted or a sorted T cell fraction (not recorded which). These receptors were collected from a human donor who was either an allogeneic HSCT recipient or a stem cell or donor lymphocyte infusion donor (not recorded which). It is not recorded whose cells these are; they may come from a transplant donor. The CDR3 runs from the conserved cysteine through the conserved F or W. Fields, in order: J gene, D gene, clone size, V gene, CDR3 length, CDR3 DNA, CDR3 protein. A D gene is named only where the DNA matches it firmly. Clone size is stated in some rows and not others, as once, few, many or a class when expanded.

TRBJ2-3,NA,NA,TRBV20-1,14,TGCAGTGGGGTTCGAAGGACAGGCACAGATACGCAGTATTTT,CSGVRRTGTDTQYF
TRBJ1-3,NA,NA,TRBV20-1,14,TGCAGTGCTAGAGAAGCAGGGTCTGGAAACACCATATATTTT,CSAREAGSGNTIYF
TRBJ2-4,NA,few,TRBV3-1,16,TGTGCCAGCAGCCACCCCGATCGGGGAGCCAAAAACATTCAGTACTTC,CASSHPDRGAKNIQYF
TRBJ1-3,NA,NA,TRBV9,14,TGTGCCAGCAGCGGGGGGATCTCTGGAAACACCATATATTTT,CASSGGISGNTIYF
TRBJ2-4,NA,NA,TRBV11-2,18,TGTGCCAGCAGCTTAGTTTCCACGGGGCAGGGAGCCAAAAACATTCAGTACTTC,CASSLVSTGQGAKNIQYF
TRBJ1-1,NA,NA,TRBV4-1,15,TGCGCCAGCAGCCCAGATTATGTGGGGTGGACTGAAGCTTTCTTT,CASSPDYVGWTEAFF
TRBJ1-5,NA,many,TRBV12-3/TRBV12-4,19,TGTGCCAGCATTCCGGATGTCGGCCCAGGGTGGGACGGCAATCAGCCCCAGCATTTT,CASIPDVGPGWDGNQPQHF
TRBJ1-3,NA,few,TRBV4-1,15,TGCGCCAGCAGCCAAGTCCCGGGGAGTGGAAACACCATATATTTT,CASSQVPGSGNTIYF
TRBJ1-4,NA,NA,TRBV12-3/TRBV12-4,13,TGTGCCAGCAGTTTACCAGTAGGTGAAAAACTGTTTTTT,CASSLPVGEKLFF
TRBJ2-4,NA,many,TRBV12-3/TRBV12-4,15,TGTGCCAGCAGTTTTGATGCCCTAGCCAAAAACATTCAGTACTTC,CASSFDALAKNIQYF
TRBJ2-1,NA,NA,TRBV4-2,12,TGTGCCAGCAGCCCAGACGTGGCCGCCCAGTTCTTC,CASSPDVAAQFF
TRBJ1-2,NA,NA,TRBV30,11,TGTGCCCGGTTCGGACAGTATGGCTACACCTTC,CARFGQYGYTF
TRBJ1-1,NA,many,TRBV10-3,13,TGTGCCACCGCCGGTGGGGGGAACACTGAAGCTTTCTTT,CATAGGGNTEAFF
TRBJ2-7,NA,NA,TRBV20-1,11,TGCAGTGCCCCCGTGCACTTAAACGAGTACTTC,CSAPVHLNEYF
TRBJ1-5,NA,many,TRBV20-1,13,TGCAGTGCTAGAGTAGGGAGCAATCAGCCCCAGCATTTT,CSARVGSNQPQHF
TRBJ1-3,NA,NA,TRBV11-2,17,TGTGCCAGCAGCTCCGGACCGTCTTCCTTCTCTGGAAACACCATATATTTT,CASSSGPSSFSGNTIYF
TRBJ2-1,TRBD1,NA,TRBV12-3/TRBV12-4,14,TGTGCCAGCAGTTACGACAGGGGGCACAATGAGCAGTTCTTC,CASSYDRGHNEQFF
TRBJ2-7,NA,many,TRBV20-1,15,TGCAGTGCTCCTTCGTCTATGGCGGTTCTCTACGAGCAGTACTTC,CSAPSSMAVLYEQYF
TRBJ2-7,NA,few,TRBV10-3,14,TGTGCCATCAGTGCCACGGGGCGGGGAGGCGAGCAGTACTTC,CAISATGRGGEQYF
TRBJ1-1,TRBD1,NA,TRBV2,15,TGTGCCAGCAGCTACCGGACAGGGCCGAACACTGAAGCTTTCTTT,CASSYRTGPNTEAFF
TRBJ1-1,TRBD1,NA,TRBV7-6,13,TGTGCCAGCAGCACCGGGACAGTAACTGAAGCTTTCTTT,CASSTGTVTEAFF
TRBJ2-7,NA,NA,TRBV4-1,15,TGCGCCAGCAGCCAAGCGGTTCCCAGGGGCTACGAGCAGTACTTC,CASSQAVPRGYEQYF
TRBJ1-3,TRBD1,NA,TRBV12-5,17,TGTGCTAGTGCCTCGGGCAGGGGGCTCCAGGCCGGAAACACCATATATTTT,CASASGRGLQAGNTIYF
TRBJ2-3,NA,NA,TRBV7-3,15,TGTGCCAGCAGCCCCTGGGGACTGAGCACAGATACGCAGTATTTT,CASSPWGLSTDTQYF
TRBJ1-2,TRBD1,NA,TRBV29-1,13,TGCAGCGTTTGGGACAGAGCAGGGGATGGCTACACCTTC,CSVWDRAGDGYTF
TRBJ2-7,TRBD1,NA,TRBV6-1,15,TGTGCCAGCAGTCATCGGACAGGCGCCCGTTACGAGCAGTACTTC,CASSHRTGARYEQYF
TRBJ2-1,TRBD2,NA,TRBV20-1,12,TGCAGTGCACAGCGGGAGTCTGTCGAGCAGTTCTTC,CSAQRESVEQFF
TRBJ1-2,NA,few,TRBV6-5,14,TGTGCCAGCAGTTACCTTCAGACAAACTATGGCTACACCTTC,CASSYLQTNYGYTF
TRBJ2-1,NA,NA,TRBV4-1,15,TGCGCCAGCAGCCAAGATCTTGTACTTCTCAATGAGCAGTTCTTC,CASSQDLVLLNEQFF
TRBJ2-5,TRBD1,NA,TRBV12-3/TRBV12-4,15,TGTGCCAGCAGTTTCTACGGGACAGTCAGAGAGACCCAGTACTTC,CASSFYGTVRETQYF
TRBJ2-3,TRBD2,NA,TRBV7-2,15,TGTGCCAGCAGCTTCTGGGGGGGGGGCACAGATACGCAGTATTTT,CASSFWGGGTDTQYF
TRBJ2-3,TRBD2,NA,TRBV28,15,TGTGCCAGCAGTTCAAGCGGGATTAGCACAGATACGCAGTATTTT,CASSSSGISTDTQYF
TRBJ2-1,TRBD2,few,TRBV11-1,19,TGTGCCAGCAGCTCCCCGGGCCTAGCGGGGTTCCCCTCCTACAATGAGCAGTTCTTC,CASSSPGLAGFPSYNEQFF
TRBJ2-1,TRBD1,NA,TRBV7-2,15,TGTGCCAGCAGCCCCGGACAGGCCCGGACCAATGAGCAGTTCTTC,CASSPGQARTNEQFF
TRBJ1-1,NA,many,TRBV7-9,14,TGTGCCAGCAGCTTAACGGCTTTGAACACTGAAGCTTTCTTT,CASSLTALNTEAFF
TRBJ2-1,NA,many,TRBV28,20,TGTGCCAGCAGTGCCGCGGGCCGCTTCAAGCGGAGGAGCTCCTACAATGAGCAGTTCTTC,CASSAAGRFKRRSSYNEQFF
TRBJ1-2,NA,NA,TRBV30,15,TGTGCCTGGAGTGTTAAGCCAGGGCCTAACTATGGCTACACCTTC,CAWSVKPGPNYGYTF
TRBJ2-3,TRBD2,NA,TRBV15,19,TGTGCCACCAGCAGAGATCGGCTAGCGGGGGGGCCGGGCACAGATACGCAGTATTTT,CATSRDRLAGGPGTDTQYF
TRBJ1-2,NA,few,TRBV11-2,15,TGTGCCAGCAGCTCCCCCGGGGCCACAAACTATGGCTACACCTTC,CASSSPGATNYGYTF
TRBJ1-2,NA,few,TRBV15,13,TGTGCCACCAATCCTGGGGAAAACTATGGCTACACCTTC,CATNPGENYGYTF
TRBJ2-7,TRBD1,few,TRBV7-8,14,TGTGCCAGCAGTTCGAGACAGGGGGCCAACGAGCAGTACTTC,CASSSRQGANEQYF
TRBJ2-7,TRBD2,NA,TRBV3-1,14,TGTGCCAGCAGCCAATTGCAGGAAGCGGGAGATAAGAACTTC,CASSQLQEAGDKNF
TRBJ2-3,NA,many,TRBV12-3/TRBV12-4,14,TGTGCCAGCAGGATGACACGGAGCACAGATACGCAGTATTTT,CASRMTRSTDTQYF
TRBJ1-3,TRBD1,few,TRBV9,16,TGTGCCAGCAGCACCCACGGACAGGGCTCTGGAAACACCATATATTTT,CASSTHGQGSGNTIYF
TRBJ1-2,NA,few,TRBV7-2,12,TGTGCCACCCTAGGGGGGCTAAGAGGCTACACCTTC,CATLGGLRGYTF
TRBJ1-5,NA,few,TRBV29-1,12,TGCAGCGTTGGGGACGTAAATCAGCCCCAGCATTTT,CSVGDVNQPQHF
TRBJ2-1,TRBD2,NA,TRBV7-9,16,TGTGCCAGCAGCCGAAGAGCGGGAGGGATCTACAATGAGCAGTTCTTC,CASSRRAGGIYNEQFF
TRBJ1-1,NA,NA,TRBV5-1,16,TGCGCCAGCAGCAGAGCAGGTGACAGCGGAGGGACTGAAGCTTTCTTT,CASSRAGDSGGTEAFF
TRBJ2-1,NA,many,TRBV7-2,15,TGTGCCAGCAGCTCTCTGTTCGACCCGACACCACAGCAGTTCTTC,CASSSLFDPTPQQFF
TRBJ1-2,NA,few,TRBV10-3,11,TGTGCCATCAGTGATCGCGGAGGCTACACCTTC,CAISDRGGYTF
TRBJ1-5,NA,few,TRBV6-1,15,TGTGCCACAGCTTTCGTAGGGGATAGCAATCAGCCCCAGCATTTT,CATAFVGDSNQPQHF
TRBJ2-3,TRBD2,NA,TRBV6-1,17,TGTGCCAGCAGCCGGAGGACTAGCGGGGGTCACACAGATACGCAGTATTTT,CASSRRTSGGHTDTQYF